What follows are 26 T cell receptor beta chains derived from one specimen sequenced in a study of cytomegalovirus exposure and HLA in healthy donors. Sequencing was performed with immunoSEQ multiplex PCR; in TCRdb, only in-frame clones are kept and a portion is missing. This table has around 60,000 clones, about 90% appearing once. Sequences were obtained from PBMCs. The receptors derive from a woman between 18 and 29 years old in good health and CMV-seronegative.

The chain uses TRBV27 and TRBJ1-5, with a possible D match to TRBD1 (5 bases). V lost 2 bases and J lost 4, with 9 bases in between. Germline V gene lookup returns CDR1 MNHEY and CDR2 SMNVEV (reference sequence). This CDR3 has 14 amino acids. The CDR3 nucleotides read TGTGCCAGCAGTTTACAGGGTGTAAATCAGCCCCAGCATTTT. Translation gives CASSLQGVNQPQHF.

The chain uses TRBV5-1 and TRBJ2-1; 12 bases agree with TRBD2. Germline CDR1 reads SGHRS; CDR2 reads YFSETQ. The length of the CDR3 is 16 residues. After removal of 3 bases from V and 1 base from J, the junction contained 2 bases not matched to a gene. The CDR3 DNA reads TGCGCCAGCAGCTCGACTAGCGGGAGTTCCTACAATGAGCAGTTCTTC. This translates into CASSSTSGSSYNEQFF.

This chain links TRBV29-1 with TRBJ2-5; 7 bases fit TRBD2. Unmatched junction bases numbered 12, after V lost 7 bases and J lost 4 bases. Germline CDR1 and CDR2: SQVTM and ANQGSEA. The CDR3 covers 14 residues. This CDR3 reads CSGGAGVPGETQYF. The CDR3 DNA sequence: TGCAGCGGTGGGGCGGGGGTCCCTGGAGAGACCCAGTACTTC.

V and J are TRBV28 and TRBJ2-3; perhaps TRBD1 as D (6 bases). This CDR3 has 15 residues. CDR1 and CDR2 from the germline V gene are MDHEN and SYDVKM. The V gene lost 6 bases and the J gene lost 0 bases, with 13 bases spanning the gap. The CDR3 here is CASSPGTTSTDTQYF. The CDR3 nucleotides are TGTGCCAGCAGCCCCGGGACAACTAGCACAGATACGCAGTATTTT. Looking up the rest from reference TRBV28 and TRBJ2-3 gives the full variable domain: DVKVTQSSRYLVKRTGEKVFLECVQDMDHENMFWYRQDPGLGLRLIYFSYDVKMKEKGDIPEGYSVSREKKERFSLILESASTNQTSMYLCASSPGTTSTDTQYFGPGTRLTVL.

The chain links TRBV5-4 to TRBJ2-1; no definite D call. V gave up 0 bases and J gave up 1 base, with 8 bases separating them. Germline V gene data show CDR1 as SGHNT and CDR2 as YYREEE (reference sequence). This CDR3 is built from 15 residues. The CDR3 coding sequence is TGTGCCAGCAGCTTGGCAGCGCCTTCCTACAATGAGCAGTTCTTC. Protein product: CASSLAAPSYNEQFF. Filled out from reference TRBV5-4 and TRBJ2-1, the complete variable domain reads ETGVTQSPTHLIKTRGQQVTLRCSSQSGHNTVSWYQQALGQGPQFIFQYYREEENGRGNFPPRFSGLQFPNYSSELNVNALELDDSALYLCASSLAAPSYNEQFFGPGTRLTVL.

CDR3: CVTGGVSVYGYTF. CDR3 nucleotides: TGTGTCACGGGGGGGGTTTCTGTCTATGGCTACACCTTC. V is TRBV6-1 and J is TRBJ1-2; perhaps TRBD1 as D (5 bases). From germline, CDR1 is MNHNS and CDR2 SASEGT. The CDR3 totals 13 residues.

The chain links TRBV5-5 to TRBJ1-2; the D gene is possibly TRBD1 (6 bases). Trimming cost V 0 bases and J 5 bases, with 23 bases left between them. Per germline, CDR1 SGHKS and CDR2 YYEKEE (reference sequence). The CDR3 loop spans 18 amino acids. The CDR3 loop is CASSLDGGASRSGYGYTF. The CDR3 region has the DNA TGTGCCAGCAGCTTGGACGGGGGGGCTTCTAGATCGGGGTATGGCTACACCTTC.

V usage is TRBV19 and J usage is TRBJ2-3; no reliable D call. The CDR3 spans 16 residues. Trimming took off 0 bases at V and 1 base at J, with 11 bases between the two ends. Germline CDR1 LNHDA, CDR2 SQIVND (reference sequence). The CDR3 reads CASSIDGPLGTDTQYF. The CDR3 region has the DNA TGTGCCAGTAGTATAGACGGTCCTCTTGGCACAGATACGCAGTATTTT.

J is TRBJ2-3 and V is TRBV6-1; D is unresolved. V lost 2 bases and J 4 bases, leaving 10 bases between the germline ends. CDR3 length: 14 amino acids. CDR1 is MNHNS and CDR2 is SASEGT in the germline V gene. The CDR3 sequence is CASSELAGPDTQYF. In nucleotides, the CDR3 is TGTGCCAGCAGTGAATTGGCAGGCCCAGATACGCAGTATTTT.

This rearrangement joins TRBV6-1 to TRBJ1-4; 8 bases align to TRBD1. J gave up 8 bases and V 2 bases, and 13 bases lay outside the gene matches. The CDR3 sequence is 17 residues long. CDR1 and CDR2 (germline): MNHNS, SASEGT. The CDR3 sequence is CASSESPPAGGSEKLFF. CDR3 in DNA: TGTGCCAGCAGTGAATCTCCCCCGGCAGGGGGCAGCGAAAAACTGTTTTTT.

The gene calls are TRBV5-1 and TRBJ1-2, with 8 bases fitting TRBD1. This CDR3 comprises 16 residues. CDR1 is SGHRS and CDR2 is YFSETQ in the germline V gene. The V gene end was trimmed by 4 bases and the J gene end by 3 bases; junction bases not matched to a gene: 11. The CDR3 bases are TGCGCCAGCAGCAGAGGAGGGGGACAGGCCCACTATGGCTACACCTTC. The encoded protein is CASSRGGGQAHYGYTF.

The count of this clone is one. This chain joins TRBV7-3 and TRBJ2-7, with 10 bases matching TRBD1. This CDR3 comprises 15 residues. Germline CDR1 reads SGHTA; CDR2 reads FQGTGA. The junction had 8 bases not matched to a gene; V was cut back by 5 bases and J by 4 bases. This CDR3 reads CASSPRGTGVYEQYF. The CDR3 nucleotides read TGTGCCAGCAGCCCAAGAGGGACAGGGGTTTACGAGCAGTACTTC.

The genes are TRBV9 and TRBJ1-1; TRBD1 is a possible D gene (6 bases). CDR1 and CDR2 (germline): SGDLS, YYNGEE. Trimming took 0 bases from V and 2 from J, leaving 11 bases between them. The length of the CDR3 is 15 residues. CDR3 sequence reads: CASSVEGQINTEAFF. The DNA for the CDR3 is TGTGCCAGCAGCGTAGAAGGACAGATTAACACTGAAGCTTTCTTT. Complete variable domain (other parts from reference TRBV9 and TRBJ1-1): DSGVTQTPKHLITATGQRVTLRCSPRSGDLSVYWYQQSLDQGLQFLIQYYNGEERAKGNILERFSAQQFPDLHSELNLSSLELGDSALYFCASSVEGQINTEAFFGQGTRLTVV.

The chain links TRBV6-8 to TRBJ2-3, with D unresolved. The CDR3 is 20 amino acids. V was trimmed by 0 bases and J by 0 bases, leaving 22 bases between them. Germline V gene data show CDR1 as MNHGY and CDR2 as SAAAGT. CDR3 sequence (DNA): TGTGCCAGCAGTTACTCCTTAAAATTATTATTCAGTCCTAGCACAGATACGCAGTATTTT. Translation: CASSYSLKLLFSPSTDTQYF.

The CDR3 nucleotides are TGTGCCAGCTCACTCGCAGGGGATTCCCACGAGCAGTACTTC. This codes for CASSLAGDSHEQYF. The chain combines TRBV18 with TRBJ2-7; a weak D match, TRBD1 (6 bases). Between the trimmed V and J ends, which lost 4 bases and 5 bases, there was a span of 15 bases. CDR3 length: 14 amino acids. Germline CDR1 reads KGHSH; CDR2 reads LQKENI.

This sequence joins TRBV29-1 and TRBJ2-7; tentatively, D is TRBD2 (6 bases). The CDR3 has 13 residues. From germline, CDR1 is SQVTM and CDR2 ANQGSEA. Trimming pared 6 bases from V and 3 bases from J, leaving 15 bases between. CDR3 bases: TGCAGCGTAGTTAGAGAGGGACTCTACGAGCAGTACTTC. It translates to CSVVREGLYEQYF.

The chain joins TRBV6-5 to TRBJ1-1; D possibly corresponds to TRBD1 (6 bases). Per germline, CDR1 MNHEY and CDR2 SVGAGI. The V and J ends lost 7 bases and 6 bases respectively, with 9 bases between them. The CDR3 covers 11 residues. CDR3 bases: TGTGCCAGCATCAGGGGCCCTGAAGCTTTCTTT. This encodes CASIRGPEAFF.

V usage is TRBV2 and J usage is TRBJ2-4; TRBD1 agrees at 9 bases. The CDR3 is 16 amino acids. The V gene end was trimmed by 3 bases and the J gene end by 5 bases; junction bases not matched to a gene: 8. Germline CDR1 is SNHLY and CDR2 is FYNNEI. CDR3 amino acids: CASSDNLRTGENIQYF. CDR3 nucleotide sequence: TGTGCCAGCAGTGATAACTTGCGGACAGGGGAAAACATTCAGTACTTC.

The chain employs TRBV19 and TRBJ1-2; TRBD1 agrees at 8 bases. J gave up 8 bases and V 5 bases, and 13 bases lay outside the gene matches. The germline gives CDR1 LNHDA, CDR2 SQIVND (reference sequence). The CDR3 loop spans 15 amino acids. The CDR3 loop reads CASSSGQGSWGGYTF. The CDR3 nucleotides read TGTGCCAGTAGTTCCGGACAGGGAAGTTGGGGCGGCTACACCTTC.

The rearrangement uses TRBV6-5 and TRBJ2-7, with 10 bases matching TRBD1. The CDR3 consists of 15 residues. The germline CDR1 and CDR2 sequences are MNHEY and SVGAGI. V shed 6 bases, J shed 2 bases, and the junction held 7 bases outside the gene matches. The CDR3 sequence is CASRVTGTGAYEQYF. The DNA for the CDR3 is TGTGCCAGCAGAGTGACCGGGACAGGGGCCTACGAGCAGTACTTC.

The gene calls are TRBV7-8 and TRBJ2-1; 7 nucleotides agree with TRBD2. This CDR3 has 13 residues. CDR1 is SGHVS, CDR2 FQNEAQ, per germline. The V segment lost 7 bases and the J segment 12 bases; nucleotides outside the gene matches: 12. This chain's CDR3 is CASTPWARERQFF. CDR3 nucleotides: TGTGCCAGCACCCCCTGGGCGCGGGAGAGGCAGTTCTTC.

V and J are TRBV2 and TRBJ2-5; D possibly corresponds to TRBD2 (5 bases). The CDR3 is 16 residues long. The V and J ends lost 7 bases and 0 bases respectively, with 18 bases between them. Germline V CDR1 and CDR2: SNHLY, FYNNEI. DNA for the CDR3: TGTGCCAGCACTAAGTTAAGGAACGGGAACCAAGAGACCCAGTACTTC. Translating gives CASTKLRNGNQETQYF.

The chain links TRBV4-3 to TRBJ2-7; tentatively, D is TRBD2 (6 bases). V dropped 4 bases and J dropped 4 bases, with 8 bases sitting between them. The CDR3 has 12 amino acids. CDR1 and CDR2 from the germline V gene are LGHNA and YSLEER. Written as DNA, the CDR3 is TGCGCCAGCAGCCCCGGAGGGTACGAGCAGTACTTC. Amino acids: CASSPGGYEQYF.

V is TRBV7-2 and J is TRBJ1-5; weak D call: TRBD1 (6 bases). The CDR3 runs to 16 residues. The germline gives CDR1 SGHTA, CDR2 FQGNSA. V was pared by 4 bases and J by 0 bases, with 13 bases between. The CDR3 DNA sequence: TGTGCCAGCAGCTACCAAGGGGGTGATAGCAATCAGCCCCAGCATTTT. As protein: CASSYQGGDSNQPQHF.

As DNA, the CDR3 is TGTGCCAGGGCCCCGGGACAGACCTACGAGCAGTACTTC. Translation gives CARAPGQTYEQYF. V is TRBV6-5 and J is TRBJ2-7; 7 positions agree with TRBD1. Germline-derived CDR1 and CDR2 are MNHEY and SVGAGI. V dropped 9 bases and J dropped 2; count of bases not matched to a gene: 7. This CDR3 region has 13 residues.

J is TRBJ2-5 and V is TRBV4-1; 8 bases agree with TRBD1. The closer fit of TRBJ2-7 to the DNA end suggests the J call may be wrong. The CDR3 covers 15 residues. Germline-derived CDR1 and CDR2 are MGHRA and YSYEKL. CDR3 amino acids: CASSQGTGLLYEQYF. The CDR3 bases are TGCGCCAGCAGCCAAGGGACAGGGTTGCTCTACGAGCAGTACTTC.